These T cell receptor beta chains were read from a single sample in a study of blood T cell repertoires in COVID-19. TCRdb's copy holds only in-frame clones and misses some; the assay was immunoSEQ multiplex PCR. Of around 260,000 clones listed, roughly 86% are singletons. The specimen sequenced was peripheral blood. Receptors were obtained from a woman aged 55-69 years with COVID-19, enrolled during active disease. Both conserved end residues are part of each CDR3. The D gene is left open where the match is weak. Clone size, where shown, is once, few, many, or a class for clones that have expanded.

clone_size | j_call | v_call | d_call | cdr3_aa | cdr3_nt
- | TRBJ1-1 | TRBV5-1 | TRBD1 | CASSLDGPGGTEAFF | TGCGCCAGCAGCTTGGATGGGCCAGGGGGCACTGAAGCTTTCTTT
- | TRBJ1-2 | TRBV14 | TRBD1 | CASSPLIQGNYGYTF | TGTGCCAGCAGCCCGTTGATACAGGGGAACTATGGCTACACCTTC
- | TRBJ2-1 | TRBV24-1 | TRBD2 | CATRRGLASEQFF | TGTGCCACCCGTCGCGGACTAGCAAGTGAGCAGTTCTTC
- | TRBJ2-1 | TRBV6-2/TRBV6-3 | - | CASSYSGTYNEQFF | TGTGCCAGCAGTTACTCGGGGACTTACAATGAGCAGTTCTTC
- | TRBJ1-5 | TRBV18 | - | CASSLEGSRNQPQHF | TGTGCCAGCTCACTTGAGGGCTCACGCAATCAGCCCCAGCATTTT
- | TRBJ2-7 | TRBV19 | - | CASKDSGVSYEQYF | TGTGCCAGTAAGGACAGCGGAGTTTCCTACGAGCAGTACTTC
- | TRBJ2-1 | TRBV6-2/TRBV6-3 | TRBD2 | CASSYSAGANEQFF | TGTGCCAGCAGTTACTCAGCGGGAGCGAATGAGCAGTTCTTC
- | TRBJ1-2 | TRBV7-2 | - | CASSLTLLWGYTF | TGTGCCAGCAGTTTAACCCTCCTATGGGGCTACACCTTC
- | TRBJ1-2 | TRBV19 | - | CASSIGWSGTNYGYTF | TGTGCCAGTAGTATAGGCTGGTCAGGGACAAACTATGGCTACACCTTC
- | TRBJ2-3 | TRBV5-1 | TRBD2 | CASSLELAGGDTQYF | TGCGCCAGCAGCTTGGAACTAGCGGGAGGAGATACGCAGTATTTT
- | TRBJ1-5 | TRBV6-5 | - | CASTQGNQPQHF | TGTGCCAGCACCCAGGGGAATCAGCCCCAGCATTTT
- | TRBJ1-3 | TRBV6-6 | - | CASSYSGSGSGNTIYF | TGTGCCAGCAGTTATTCCGGGAGTGGCTCTGGAAACACCATATATTTT
- | TRBJ2-1 | TRBV7-9 | TRBD2 | CASSSPGTSGRREQFF | TGTGCCAGCAGCTCACCCGGGACTAGCGGGAGGCGGGAGCAGTTCTTC
- | TRBJ2-7 | TRBV24-1 | TRBD2 | CATSLGGGTADYEQYF | TGTGCCACCAGTCTCGGGGGGGGAACAGCCGACTACGAGCAGTACTTC
- | TRBJ1-4 | TRBV6-5 | - | CASMSPGANEKLFF | TGTGCCAGCATGTCCCCGGGGGCTAATGAAAAACTGTTTTTT
- | TRBJ2-5 | TRBV6-2/TRBV6-3 | TRBD2 | CASSFSGRETQYF | TGTGCCAGCAGTTTTAGCGGGCGAGAGACCCAGTACTTC
few | TRBJ2-5 | TRBV30 | TRBD2 | CAWSVSGRARDRETQYF | TGTGCCTGGAGTGTTAGCGGGAGGGCCCGGGACAGGGAGACCCAGTACTTC
once | TRBJ1-3 | TRBV30 | - | CAWKGGNTYSGNTIYF | TGTGCCTGGAAGGGGGGGAATACTTACTCTGGAAACACCATATATTTT
- | TRBJ2-4 | TRBV7-2 | - | CASSLERTRPIQYF | TGTGCCAGCAGCTTAGAAAGGACACGGCCCATTCAGTACTTC
- | TRBJ2-1 | TRBV10-3 | TRBD2 | CAISSSRETYNEQFF | TGTGCCATCAGTTCCTCGCGGGAGACGTACAATGAGCAGTTCTTC
- | TRBJ2-1 | TRBV27 | TRBD2 | CASSLFGDYGDEQFF | TGTGCCAGCAGTTTGTTCGGGGACTATGGCGATGAGCAGTTCTTC
- | TRBJ2-1 | TRBV11-2 | TRBD2 | CASSFSGRPEQFF | TGTGCCAGCAGCTTTAGCGGGAGACCTGAGCAGTTCTTC
- | TRBJ1-2 | TRBV7-9 | TRBD1 | CASSLSGGNGYTF | TGTGCCAGCAGCTTATCAGGGGGTAATGGCTACACCTTC
- | TRBJ1-2 | TRBV11-3 | TRBD1 | CASSFGQGAGYTF | TGTGCCAGCAGCTTCGGACAGGGGGCCGGCTACACCTTC
- | TRBJ1-2 | TRBV30 | TRBD1 | CAWSHRAGGGYTF | TGTGCCTGGAGTCACAGGGCAGGGGGTGGCTACACCTTC
- | TRBJ2-1 | TRBV21-1 | - | CASSRGTIPYNEQFF | TGTGCCAGCTCAAGAGGGACTATACCCTACAATGAGCAGTTCTTC
- | TRBJ2-3 | TRBV30 | - | CAWGMTRDTQYF | TGTGCCTGGGGGATGACTAGGGATACGCAGTATTTT
- | TRBJ1-2 | TRBV19 | TRBD1 | CASLSDRERPEGYTF | TGTGCCAGCTTGTCCGACAGGGAAAGGCCTGAAGGCTACACCTTC
- | TRBJ1-2 | TRBV16 | - | CASSRRIEDYGYTF | TGTGCCAGCAGCCGGAGAATCGAAGACTATGGCTACACCTTC
- | TRBJ1-4 | TRBV6-5 | TRBD1 | CASSSPPGTGMGKLFF | TGTGCCAGCAGTTCCCCCCCTGGGACAGGGATGGGAAAACTGTTTTTT
- | TRBJ1-5 | TRBV19 | TRBD1 | CASSTGGRDQPQHF | TGTGCCAGTAGTACAGGGGGCAGGGATCAGCCCCAGCATTTT
- | TRBJ1-2 | TRBV4-3 | - | CASSQGPTVDYGYTF | TGCGCCAGCAGCCAGGGCCCAACTGTCGACTATGGCTACACCTTC
- | TRBJ2-2 | TRBV10-3 | - | CAIRGAVGELFF | TGTGCCATCAGAGGGGCGGTCGGGGAGCTGTTTTTT
- | TRBJ1-5 | TRBV6-5 | - | CASEEQRFSNQPQHF | TGTGCCAGCGAAGAGCAGCGATTTAGCAATCAGCCCCAGCATTTT
- | TRBJ1-1 | TRBV27 | - | CASSPLTGGRLTEAFF | TGTGCCAGCAGTCCCCTCACGGGGGGGCGTCTCACTGAAGCTTTCTTT
- | TRBJ2-5 | TRBV6-2/TRBV6-3 | TRBD2 | CASSPGLAGWRETQYF | TGTGCCAGCAGTCCCGGACTAGCGGGTTGGAGGGAGACCCAGTACTTC
- | TRBJ2-5 | TRBV10-3 | TRBD1 | CAISADRGGETQYF | TGTGCCATCAGTGCGGACAGGGGGGGAGAGACCCAGTACTTC
- | TRBJ2-1 | TRBV30 | - | CAWRGRSSYNEQFF | TGTGCCTGGAGGGGCCGCAGCTCCTACAATGAGCAGTTCTTC
- | TRBJ2-7 | TRBV27 | TRBD1 | CASSLTPDRVGYEQYF | TGTGCCAGCAGTTTAACCCCGGACAGGGTTGGCTACGAGCAGTACTTC
- | TRBJ2-1 | TRBV6-2/TRBV6-3 | TRBD2 | CASSARGLAGGEQFF | TGTGCCAGCAGTGCTCGGGGACTAGCGGGAGGGGAGCAGTTCTTC
once | TRBJ2-1 | TRBV6-6 | TRBD2 | CASSYYPTSGYNEQFF | TGTGCCAGCAGTTACTACCCGACTAGCGGTTACAATGAGCAGTTCTTC
- | TRBJ2-2 | TRBV5-1 | - | CASSPGTFPQPGELFF | TGCGCCAGCAGCCCTGGGACTTTCCCACAGCCCGGGGAGCTGTTTTTT
- | TRBJ2-7 | TRBV4-2 | TRBD2 | CASSQKGLAGPYEQYF | TGTGCCAGCAGCCAAAAAGGACTAGCGGGACCCTACGAGCAGTACTTC
- | TRBJ2-5 | TRBV6-5 | TRBD2 | CASGLAGVSGETQYF | TGTGCCAGCGGACTAGCGGGAGTCAGCGGAGAGACCCAGTACTTC
- | TRBJ2-7 | TRBV18 | - | CASSLSGLGAYEQYF | TGTGCCAGCTCACTATCGGGACTCGGCGCCTACGAGCAGTACTTC
- | TRBJ1-1 | TRBV19 | - | CASSTGLWAFF | TGTGCCAGTAGTACAGGTTTGTGGGCTTTCTTT
- | TRBJ1-5 | TRBV6-2/TRBV6-3 | - | CASSWAYGLEGPQPQHF | TGTGCCAGCAGTTGGGCCTATGGACTGGAGGGACCTCAGCCCCAGCATTTT
- | TRBJ2-2 | TRBV27 | TRBD2 | CASSLTSILGELFF | TGTGCCAGCAGTCTGACTAGCATACTGGGGGAGCTGTTTTTT
- | TRBJ2-2 | TRBV7-9 | TRBD1 | CASSLARDPFTGGTGELFF | TGTGCCAGCAGCTTAGCAAGAGACCCGTTTACAGGGGGCACCGGGGAGCTGTTTTTT
- | TRBJ1-5 | TRBV5-4 | - | CASSRGGDQPQHF | TGTGCCAGCAGCCGAGGGGGAGATCAGCCCCAGCATTTT
- | TRBJ2-5 | TRBV7-3 | - | CASSSHPGQKETQYF | TGTGCCAGCAGCTCCCATCCGGGACAAAAAGAGACCCAGTACTTC
- | TRBJ1-5 | TRBV19 | - | CASSDSYNQPQHF | TGTGCCAGTAGTGACAGCTACAATCAGCCCCAGCATTTT
- | TRBJ2-6 | TRBV19 | TRBD2 | CATTIAGATGANVLTF | TGTGCCACTACTATAGCGGGAGCTACTGGGGCCAACGTCCTGACTTTC
- | TRBJ1-4 | TRBV12-5 | - | CALARGEVVTDEKLFF | TGTGCTCTAGCCCGCGGGGAGGTAGTAACGGATGAAAAACTGTTTTTT
- | TRBJ1-4 | TRBV29-1 | TRBD1 | CSVEEGQGDEKLFF | TGCAGCGTTGAAGAGGGACAGGGTGACGAAAAACTGTTTTTT
- | TRBJ2-7 | TRBV7-6 | - | CASSPGGYEQYF | TGTGCCAGCAGCCCCGGGGGCTACGAGCAGTACTTC
- | TRBJ1-3 | TRBV18 | - | CASSPNRAEGNTIYF | TGTGCCAGCTCACCAAACAGGGCGGAGGGAAACACCATATATTTT
- | TRBJ1-5 | TRBV6-6 | - | CASSYLTGRGQPQHF | TGTGCCAGCAGTTACCTTACAGGGAGAGGTCAGCCCCAGCATTTT
- | TRBJ1-2 | TRBV24-1 | - | CATSDSGAGRGGYTF | TGTGCCACCAGTGACTCCGGAGCAGGGAGGGGGGGCTACACCTTC
- | TRBJ1-1 | TRBV6-5 | - | CASRKGVGGTEAFF | TGTGCCAGCAGGAAAGGGGTCGGGGGTACTGAAGCTTTCTTT